This T cell receptor (beta chain) was found in a study of blood T cell repertoires in COVID-19. Across the whole study: From T cells, B-cell-depleted T cells, or PBMCs came the material, which was cDNA or gDNA.

This clone was seen just once. Some clones are missing from TCRdb's copy, which holds only in-frame ones; the method was immunoSEQ multiplex PCR. Seen here are 200,000 to 300,000 clones, approximately 80% observed once, and the top ten hold roughly a tenth. The CDR3 has 15 amino acids. The junction had 6 bases not matched to a gene; V was cut back by 3 bases and J by 3 bases. Germline assignment: CDR1 KGHSH and CDR2 LQKENI. Sample: peripheral blood. The receptor comes from a woman aged 80 or older with acute or convalescent COVID-19. The V gene is TRBV18, the J gene TRBJ2-7, with 9 bases aligning to TRBD1. DNA for the CDR3: TGTGCCAGCTCACCGAAGGACAGGGGACTCTACGAGCAGTACTTC. Translation: CASSPKDRGLYEQYF.